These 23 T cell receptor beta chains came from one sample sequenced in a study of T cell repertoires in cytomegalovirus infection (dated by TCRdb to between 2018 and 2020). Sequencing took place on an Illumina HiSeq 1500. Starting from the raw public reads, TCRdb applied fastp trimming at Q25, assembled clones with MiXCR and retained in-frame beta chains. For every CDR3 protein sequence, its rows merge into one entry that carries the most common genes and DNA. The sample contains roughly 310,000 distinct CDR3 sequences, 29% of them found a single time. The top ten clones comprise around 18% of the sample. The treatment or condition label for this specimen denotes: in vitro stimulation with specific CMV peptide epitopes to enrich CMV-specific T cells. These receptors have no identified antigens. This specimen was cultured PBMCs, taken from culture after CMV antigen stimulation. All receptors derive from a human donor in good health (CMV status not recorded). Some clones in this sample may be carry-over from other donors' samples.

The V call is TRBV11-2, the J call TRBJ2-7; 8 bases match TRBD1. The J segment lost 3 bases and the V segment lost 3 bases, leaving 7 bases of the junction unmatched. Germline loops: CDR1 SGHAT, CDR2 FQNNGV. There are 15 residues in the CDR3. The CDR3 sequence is CASSFGDRRIYEQYF. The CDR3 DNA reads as TGTGCCAGCAGCTTTGGGGACAGGCGTATCTACGAGCAGTACTTC.

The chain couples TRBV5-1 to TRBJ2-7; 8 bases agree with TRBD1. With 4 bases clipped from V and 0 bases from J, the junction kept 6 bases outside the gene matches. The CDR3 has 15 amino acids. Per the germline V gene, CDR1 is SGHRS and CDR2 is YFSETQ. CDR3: CASSLWTGPSYEQYF. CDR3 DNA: TGCGCCAGCAGCCTATGGACAGGGCCCTCCTACGAGCAGTACTTC.

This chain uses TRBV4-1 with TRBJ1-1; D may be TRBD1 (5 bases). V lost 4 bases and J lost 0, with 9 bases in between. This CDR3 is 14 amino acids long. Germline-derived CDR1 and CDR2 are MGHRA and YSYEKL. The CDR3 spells CASSLRQMNTEAFF. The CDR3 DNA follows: TGCGCCAGCAGCCTTAGACAGATGAACACTGAAGCTTTCTTT.

The CDR3 DNA reads as TGTGCCAGCAGTCAGAGGGGGACTAGCGGTACCGGGGAGCTGTTTTTT. This translates into CASSQRGTSGTGELFF. V usage is TRBV6-1 and J usage is TRBJ2-2; 11 nucleotides align to TRBD2. CDR3 length: 16 amino acids. The germline V gene has CDR1 MNHNS and CDR2 SASEGT. After removal of 5 bases from V and 5 bases from J, the junction contained 7 bases not matched to a gene.

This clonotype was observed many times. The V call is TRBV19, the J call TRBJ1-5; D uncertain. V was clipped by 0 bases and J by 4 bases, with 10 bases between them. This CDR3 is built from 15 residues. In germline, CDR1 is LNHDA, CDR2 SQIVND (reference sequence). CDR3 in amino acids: CASSIEGLRNQPQHF. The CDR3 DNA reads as TGTGCCAGTAGTATAGAAGGTCTAAGAAATCAGCCCCAGCATTTT.

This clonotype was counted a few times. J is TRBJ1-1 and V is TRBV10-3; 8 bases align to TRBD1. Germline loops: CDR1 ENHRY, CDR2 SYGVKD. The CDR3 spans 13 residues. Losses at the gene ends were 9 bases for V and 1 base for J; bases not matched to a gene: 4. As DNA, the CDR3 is TGTGCCATTGACAGGGGAGAGAACACTGAAGCTTTCTTT. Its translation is CAIDRGENTEAFF.

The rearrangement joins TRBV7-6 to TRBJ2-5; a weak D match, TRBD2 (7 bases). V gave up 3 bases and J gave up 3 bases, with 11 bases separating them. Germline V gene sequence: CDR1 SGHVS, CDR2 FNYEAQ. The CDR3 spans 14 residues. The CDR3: CASSFRGAEETQYF. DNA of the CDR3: TGTGCCAGCAGCTTCCGGGGGGCGGAAGAGACCCAGTACTTC.

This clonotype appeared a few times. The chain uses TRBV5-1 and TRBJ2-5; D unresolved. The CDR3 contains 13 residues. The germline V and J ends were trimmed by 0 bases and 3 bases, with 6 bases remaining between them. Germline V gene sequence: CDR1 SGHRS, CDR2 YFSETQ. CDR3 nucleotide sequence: TGCGCCAGCAGCTTGGGGGCAAAAGAGACCCAGTACTTC. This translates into CASSLGAKETQYF. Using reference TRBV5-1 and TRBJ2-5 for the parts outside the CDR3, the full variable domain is KAGVTQTPRYLIKTRGQQVTLSCSPISGHRSVSWYQQTPGQGLQFLFEYFSETQRNKGNFPGRFSGRQFSNSRSEMNVSTLELGDSALYLCASSLGAKETQYFGPGTRLLVL.

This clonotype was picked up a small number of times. CDR3 in DNA: TGTGCCAGCAGACCGGGACACCACTACGAGCAGTACTTC. Its translation is CASRPGHHYEQYF. This chain connects TRBV28 to TRBJ2-7; perhaps TRBD1 as D (6 bases). The CDR3 has 13 residues. Germline V gene sequence: CDR1 MDHEN, CDR2 SYDVKM. Trimming cost V 6 bases and J 3 bases, with 12 bases left between them.

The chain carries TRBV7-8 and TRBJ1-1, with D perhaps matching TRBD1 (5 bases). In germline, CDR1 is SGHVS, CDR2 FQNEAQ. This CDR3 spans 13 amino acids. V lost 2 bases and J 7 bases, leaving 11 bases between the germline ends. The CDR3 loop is CASSLRVQGEAFF. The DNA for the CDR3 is TGTGCCAGCAGCTTACGAGTCCAGGGTGAAGCTTTCTTT.

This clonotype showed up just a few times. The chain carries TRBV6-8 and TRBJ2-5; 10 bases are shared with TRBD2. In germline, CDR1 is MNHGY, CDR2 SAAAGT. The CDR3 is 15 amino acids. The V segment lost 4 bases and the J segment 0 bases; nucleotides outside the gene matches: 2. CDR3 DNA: TGTGCCAGCAGTTCTAGCGGGGGCCACCAAGAGACCCAGTACTTC. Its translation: CASSSSGGHQETQYF.

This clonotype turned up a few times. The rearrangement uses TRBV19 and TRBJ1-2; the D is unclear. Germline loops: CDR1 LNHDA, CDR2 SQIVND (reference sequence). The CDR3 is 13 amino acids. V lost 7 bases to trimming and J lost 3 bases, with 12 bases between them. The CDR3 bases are TGTGCCAGTACCGATGCGGGCGACTATGGCTACACCTTC. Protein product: CASTDAGDYGYTF.

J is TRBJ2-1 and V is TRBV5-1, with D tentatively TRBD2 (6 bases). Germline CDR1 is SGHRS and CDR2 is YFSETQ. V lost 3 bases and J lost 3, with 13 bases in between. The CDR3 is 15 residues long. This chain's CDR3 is CASSWKLAVYNEQFF. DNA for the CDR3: TGCGCCAGCAGCTGGAAACTAGCTGTCTACAATGAGCAGTTCTTC. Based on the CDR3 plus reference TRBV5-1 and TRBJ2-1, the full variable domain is KAGVTQTPRYLIKTRGQQVTLSCSPISGHRSVSWYQQTPGQGLQFLFEYFSETQRNKGNFPGRFSGRQFSNSRSEMNVSTLELGDSALYLCASSWKLAVYNEQFFGPGTRLTVL.

CDR3 DNA sequence: TGTGCCAGCAGTCCGGGACAACCGAAGATATCCTACGAGCAGTACTTC. Its protein is CASSPGQPKISYEQYF. The chain combines TRBV6-8 with TRBJ2-7, with D maybe TRBD1 (6 bases). V was clipped by 5 bases and J by 1 base, with 18 bases between them. There are 16 residues in the CDR3. Germline values: CDR1 MNHGY, CDR2 SAAAGT.

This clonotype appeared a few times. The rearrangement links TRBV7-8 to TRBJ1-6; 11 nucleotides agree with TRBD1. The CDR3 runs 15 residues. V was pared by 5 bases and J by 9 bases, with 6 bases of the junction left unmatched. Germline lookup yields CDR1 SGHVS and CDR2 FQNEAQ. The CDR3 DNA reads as TGTGCCAGCAGCCCTCGGACAGGGGGCGGTTCACCCCTCCACTTT. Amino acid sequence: CASSPRTGGGSPLHF.

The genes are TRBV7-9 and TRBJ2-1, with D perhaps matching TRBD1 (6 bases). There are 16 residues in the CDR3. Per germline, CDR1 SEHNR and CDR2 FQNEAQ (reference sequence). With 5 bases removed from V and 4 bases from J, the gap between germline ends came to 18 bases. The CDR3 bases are TGTGCCAGCAGCGTTACAGGGTTTGGCGAGTACAATGAGCAGTTCTTC. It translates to CASSVTGFGEYNEQFF.

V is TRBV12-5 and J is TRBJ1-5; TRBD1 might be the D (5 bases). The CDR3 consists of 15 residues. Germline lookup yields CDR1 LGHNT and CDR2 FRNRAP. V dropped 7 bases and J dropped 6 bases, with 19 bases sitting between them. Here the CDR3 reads CASAYPGEVGQPQHF. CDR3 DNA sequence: TGTGCTAGTGCCTACCCGGGGGAGGTGGGTCAGCCCCAGCATTTT.

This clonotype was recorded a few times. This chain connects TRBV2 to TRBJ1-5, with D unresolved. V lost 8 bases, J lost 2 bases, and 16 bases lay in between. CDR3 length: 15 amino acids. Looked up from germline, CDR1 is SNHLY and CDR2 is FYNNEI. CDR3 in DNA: TGTGCCAGCTCGAAGCAAGGGATGGGCAATCAGCCCCAGCATTTT. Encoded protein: CASSKQGMGNQPQHF.

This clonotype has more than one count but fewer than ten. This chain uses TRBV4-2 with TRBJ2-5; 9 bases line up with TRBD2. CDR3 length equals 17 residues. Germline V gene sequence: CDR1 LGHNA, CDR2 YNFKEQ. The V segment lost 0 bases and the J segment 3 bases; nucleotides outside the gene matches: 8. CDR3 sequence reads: CASSQDRLAGDEETQYF. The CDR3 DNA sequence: TGTGCCAGCAGCCAAGATCGGTTAGCGGGAGACGAAGAGACCCAGTACTTC.

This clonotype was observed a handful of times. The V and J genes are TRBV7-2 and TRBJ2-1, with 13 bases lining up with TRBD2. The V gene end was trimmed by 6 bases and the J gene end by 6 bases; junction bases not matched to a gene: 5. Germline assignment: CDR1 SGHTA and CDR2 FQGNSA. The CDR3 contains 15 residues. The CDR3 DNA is TGTGCCAGCAGATGGACTAGCGGGGGTTCCAATGAGCAGTTCTTC. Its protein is CASRWTSGGSNEQFF.

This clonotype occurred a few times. CDR3 in DNA: TGTGCCAGCAGCCCTAGACCGGGACTAGCGGGGGGCGAGCAGTTCTTC. It yields the protein CASSPRPGLAGGEQFF. The chain carries TRBV7-2 and TRBJ2-1; TRBD2 matches at 15 bases. The germline CDR1 and CDR2 sequences are SGHTA and FQGNSA. Losses at the gene ends were 5 bases for V and 10 bases for J; bases not matched to a gene: 9. This CDR3 comprises 16 residues.

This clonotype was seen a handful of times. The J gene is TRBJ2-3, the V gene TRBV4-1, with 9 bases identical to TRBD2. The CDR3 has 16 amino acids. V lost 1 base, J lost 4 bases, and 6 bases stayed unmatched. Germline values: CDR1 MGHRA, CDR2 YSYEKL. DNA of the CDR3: TGCGCCAGCAGCCAAGCGGCTAGCGGGGACGCAGATACGCAGTATTTT. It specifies CASSQAASGDADTQYF.

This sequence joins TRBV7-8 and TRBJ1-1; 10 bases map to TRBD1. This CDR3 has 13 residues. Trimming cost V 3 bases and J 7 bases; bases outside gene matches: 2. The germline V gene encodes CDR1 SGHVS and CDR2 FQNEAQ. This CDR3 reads CASSFRTGGEAFF. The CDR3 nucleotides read TGTGCCAGCAGCTTTCGGACAGGGGGTGAAGCTTTCTTT.